Listed below are T cell receptor beta chains from one sample, sequenced in a study of naive and memory T cell subsets. From the UMI-ligation and nested PCR reads, TCRdb called clonotypes with MiXCR, one entry per CDR3 protein. Counted here are over 100,000 distinct CDR3 sequences, 30% to 45% occurring once; the ten biggest clones make up about 0.85%. Sequenced input: central memory CD4+ T cells from blood. Receptor source: a human donor in good health. Each CDR3 is given with its conserved first and last residue. The order of the fields is V gene, D gene, J gene, CDR3 protein. The D gene is left open where the match is weak.

v_gene: TRBV5-1
d_gene: TRBD1
j_gene: TRBJ1-5
CDR3aa: CASSLGQGANQPQHF

v_gene: TRBV7-2
d_gene: NA
j_gene: TRBJ2-1
CDR3aa: CASSLVIGGPYNEQFF

v_gene: TRBV20-1
d_gene: TRBD2
j_gene: TRBJ2-3
CDR3aa: CSARGPWGLAGGTTNPDTQYF

v_gene: TRBV27
d_gene: NA
j_gene: TRBJ2-3
CDR3aa: CASSLRRRATDTQYF

v_gene: TRBV12-3/TRBV12-4
d_gene: NA
j_gene: TRBJ2-5
CDR3aa: CASSFLSIGETQYF

v_gene: TRBV28
d_gene: NA
j_gene: TRBJ1-5
CDR3aa: CASSFGLQPQHF

v_gene: TRBV6-5
d_gene: NA
j_gene: TRBJ2-6
CDR3aa: CASSYDASAGANVLTF

v_gene: TRBV3-1
d_gene: NA
j_gene: TRBJ2-7
CDR3aa: CASSQRSGPYEQYF

v_gene: TRBV7-9
d_gene: TRBD2
j_gene: TRBJ2-7
CDR3aa: CASSSVTGGYEQYF

v_gene: TRBV6-5
d_gene: NA
j_gene: TRBJ1-4
CDR3aa: CASSSSGNPNEKLFF

v_gene: TRBV7-9
d_gene: TRBD2
j_gene: TRBJ2-1
CDR3aa: CAILSGGGRARNTYNEQFF

v_gene: TRBV6-2/TRBV6-3
d_gene: TRBD1
j_gene: TRBJ2-1
CDR3aa: CASSSRDSLYNEQFF

v_gene: TRBV5-1
d_gene: TRBD2
j_gene: TRBJ2-3
CDR3aa: CASSVGLVTDTQYF

v_gene: TRBV14
d_gene: NA
j_gene: TRBJ2-5
CDR3aa: CASTIQKSEYF

v_gene: TRBV30
d_gene: NA
j_gene: TRBJ1-4
CDR3aa: CAWMGVEGEKLFF

v_gene: TRBV7-8
d_gene: NA
j_gene: TRBJ2-7
CDR3aa: CASSLGHSSYEQYF

v_gene: TRBV28
d_gene: NA
j_gene: TRBJ2-1
CDR3aa: CASREAGAYNEQFF

v_gene: TRBV11-3
d_gene: NA
j_gene: TRBJ2-3
CDR3aa: CASSEDGAGSTDTQYF

v_gene: TRBV29-1
d_gene: TRBD2
j_gene: TRBJ2-7
CDR3aa: CSASSGRYEQYF

v_gene: TRBV20-1
d_gene: NA
j_gene: TRBJ2-7
CDR3aa: CSARGGSPYEQYF

v_gene: TRBV14
d_gene: TRBD1
j_gene: TRBJ1-5
CDR3aa: CASSRTGTQPQHF

v_gene: TRBV5-1
d_gene: NA
j_gene: TRBJ2-1
CDR3aa: CASSQSSNNEQFF

v_gene: TRBV12-3/TRBV12-4
d_gene: NA
j_gene: TRBJ1-1
CDR3aa: CASSGGGRGATEAFF

v_gene: TRBV11-2
d_gene: TRBD1
j_gene: TRBJ2-7
CDR3aa: CASTTGTGISEQYF

v_gene: TRBV12-3/TRBV12-4
d_gene: TRBD1
j_gene: TRBJ2-4
CDR3aa: CASSAPGTGKNIQYF

v_gene: TRBV5-1
d_gene: TRBD2
j_gene: TRBJ2-3
CDR3aa: CASSQSGGSIIRGDTQYF

v_gene: TRBV20-1
d_gene: NA
j_gene: TRBJ2-7
CDR3aa: CSAVPWASYEQYF

v_gene: TRBV7-2
d_gene: TRBD1
j_gene: TRBJ2-7
CDR3aa: CASSWTGGLSYEQYF

v_gene: TRBV15
d_gene: NA
j_gene: TRBJ2-7
CDR3aa: CATSRDRWGNEQYF